This T cell receptor beta chain is drawn from a study of a mutant IDH1 vaccine in newly diagnosed glioma (dated by TCRdb to 2020 to 2023). Background for the entire study: Vaccination was initiated 4-6 weeks after radiotherapy alone, or concurrently with temozolomide cycles in the chemotherapy-containing groups. Of the approximately 34 patients who were treated, around 60% were male and approximately 38% were female, and the mean age was around 40 years. Prior to enrollment, patients had been given standard therapy consisting of radiotherapy alone, temozolomide alone, or radiochemotherapy with temozolomide, with the combination given to most patients. The week-35 safety follow-up was designated visit V12, and the week-47 end of study was designated visit V13. Peripheral blood was collected at six visits: V03 (baseline), V05, V07, V10, V12 and V13. For exploratory analyses, longitudinal TCRB deep sequencing was carried out in about 25 treated patients wherever samples were available. The full study reports these points: Across multiple MHC alleles, vaccine-induced immune responses were seen in 90% to 95% of patients. Pseudoprogression seemed to be unrelated to changes in the top peripheral T cell clonotypes found by TCRB sequencing. According to the authors, sample limitations meant that analyses of patient blood samples could not be reproduced. Selection of PBMC samples for TCRB deep sequencing was based on availability.

Library creation used the immunoSEQ multiplex PCR assay. The hsTCRB Kit was used according to the manufacturer's protocol to amplify rearranged TCR beta chain sequences. TCRB libraries were sequenced on an Illumina MiSeq. In the source study's methods: The proprietary platform of the kit vendor was used for demultiplexing, trimming and gene mapping. The clones in this table, taken by TCRdb from immuneACCESS, are in-frame only. Not every clone is retained; where verified, under half of the shortfall comes from an unresolved V gene, and the cause of the rest is unknown. Clone size and the V and J calls come from that table; the DNA yielded D and trimming. Here the sample has about 60,000 clones; 80% to 85% occur a single time. Around 4.6% of the sample lies in the top ten. This clone has only one observation. Its antigen remains undetermined. No per-base quality is available; no much larger clone lies one base away.

From the germline V gene, CDR1 is SGHRS and CDR2 is YFSETQ. Measured from the cysteine to the phenylalanine, the CDR3 is 14 residues long. Only the CDR3 DNA stays, 42 bases, in frame from base 1. Trimming costs V 2 bases and J 0 bases, and their ends lie 8 bases apart. Interpreted using the paper, the time point label stands for: week 35, safety follow-up. Each vaccine dose was 300 ug of a 20-mer mutant IDH1 peptide in Montanide, given subcutaneously with topical imiquimod. Eight vaccinations were administered to patients in weeks 1, 3, 5, 7, 11, 15, 19 and 23, corresponding to visits V03 through V10. Donors had newly diagnosed WHO grade 3 or 4 IDH1-mutant astrocytomas with loss of nuclear ATRX. The samples were drawn from NOA16, a multicentre, single-arm, open-label phase I trial in Germany that tested a mutant IDH1 peptide vaccine in humans for the first time. Genomic DNA for TCRB sequencing was isolated from EDTA blood with the DNeasy Blood and Tissue Kit.

This material consisted of PBMCs, taken from a glioma patient whose treatment included an IDH1 peptide vaccine. The chain couples TRBV5-1 to TRBJ1-1; TRBD1 is a weak D gene call, 5 bases matching. This receptor was identified in a man aged 30-40 years with glioma. The nucleotide sequence reads TGCGCCAGCAGCTTACCGGGGGTGAACACTGAAGCTTTCTTT. It specifies CASSLPGVNTEAFF.